Following are 2 T cell receptor beta chains from one sample sequenced in a study of OX40 agonist ivuxolimab in advanced cancers. Sequencing used immunoSEQ multiplex PCR; TCRdb keeps in-frame clones, though not all of them. This table holds about 80,000 clones, roughly four fifths found once. The sequencing used CD4+ or CD8+ T cells sorted from blood, collected in a trial of the OX40 agonist ivuxolimab. Source of these receptors: an adult with an advanced solid tumor such as melanoma, head and neck, liver or kidney cancer.

The rearrangement uses TRBV7-2 and TRBJ2-3, with D perhaps matching TRBD2 (7 bases). The CDR3 has 15 residues. The V end lost 1 base, the J end lost 4 bases, and 12 bases lay between the germline ends. CDR1 SGHTA and CDR2 FQGNSA come from the germline V gene. CDR3 nucleotide sequence: TGTGCCAGCAGCTTAGTGGGGGGGGCCTCAGATACGCAGTATTTT. Translation: CASSLVGGASDTQYF. The full variable domain, rest sourced from reference TRBV7-2 and TRBJ2-3, is GAGVSQSPSNKVTEKGKDVELRCDPISGHTALYWYRQSLGQGLEFLIYFQGNSAPDKSGLPSDRFSAERTGGSVSTLTIQRTQQEDSAVYLCASSLVGGASDTQYFGPGTRLTVL.

This clone appeared a few times. This rearrangement joins TRBV5-3 to TRBJ1-4; tentatively, D is TRBD1 (6 bases). TRBV5-3 is given ORF status, its function remaining uncertain. This CDR3 region has 16 residues. V was pared by 5 bases and J by 4 bases, with 18 bases between. The CDR3 DNA reads TGTGCCAGAAGGTCGGTTCGAGGGGGAATTAATGAAAAACTGTTTTTT. Translation: CARRSVRGGINEKLFF.